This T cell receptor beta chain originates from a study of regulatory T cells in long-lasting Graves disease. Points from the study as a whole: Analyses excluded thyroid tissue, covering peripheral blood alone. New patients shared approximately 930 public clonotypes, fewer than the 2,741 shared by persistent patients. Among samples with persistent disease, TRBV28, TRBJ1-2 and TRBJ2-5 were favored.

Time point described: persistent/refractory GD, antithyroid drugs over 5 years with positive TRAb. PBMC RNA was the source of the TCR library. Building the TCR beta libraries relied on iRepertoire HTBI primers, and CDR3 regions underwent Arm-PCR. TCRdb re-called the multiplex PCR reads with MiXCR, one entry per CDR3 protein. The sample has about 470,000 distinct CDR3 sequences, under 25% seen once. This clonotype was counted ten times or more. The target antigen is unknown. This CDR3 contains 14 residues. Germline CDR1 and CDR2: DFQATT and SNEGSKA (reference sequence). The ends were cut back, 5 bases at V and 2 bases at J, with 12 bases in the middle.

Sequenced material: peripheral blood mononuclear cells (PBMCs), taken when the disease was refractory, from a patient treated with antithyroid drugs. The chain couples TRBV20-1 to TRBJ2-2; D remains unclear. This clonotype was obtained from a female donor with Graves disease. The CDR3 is CSASDVGNTGELFF. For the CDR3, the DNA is TGCAGTGCTTCGGACGTAGGAAACACCGGGGAGCTGTTTTTT.